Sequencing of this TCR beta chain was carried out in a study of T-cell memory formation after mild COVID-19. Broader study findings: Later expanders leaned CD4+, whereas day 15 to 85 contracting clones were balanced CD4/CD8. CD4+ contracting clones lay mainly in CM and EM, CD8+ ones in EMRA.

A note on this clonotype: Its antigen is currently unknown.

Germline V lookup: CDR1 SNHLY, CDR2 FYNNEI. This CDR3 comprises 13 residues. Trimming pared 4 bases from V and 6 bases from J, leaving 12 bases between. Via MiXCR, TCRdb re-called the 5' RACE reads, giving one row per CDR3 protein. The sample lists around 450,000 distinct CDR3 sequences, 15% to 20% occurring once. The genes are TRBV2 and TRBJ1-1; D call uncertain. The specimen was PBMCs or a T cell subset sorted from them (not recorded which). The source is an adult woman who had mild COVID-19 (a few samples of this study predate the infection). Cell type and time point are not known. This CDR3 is CASSGTLYAEAFF. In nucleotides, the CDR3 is TGTGCCAGCAGTGGGACCCTTTACGCTGAAGCTTTCTTT.